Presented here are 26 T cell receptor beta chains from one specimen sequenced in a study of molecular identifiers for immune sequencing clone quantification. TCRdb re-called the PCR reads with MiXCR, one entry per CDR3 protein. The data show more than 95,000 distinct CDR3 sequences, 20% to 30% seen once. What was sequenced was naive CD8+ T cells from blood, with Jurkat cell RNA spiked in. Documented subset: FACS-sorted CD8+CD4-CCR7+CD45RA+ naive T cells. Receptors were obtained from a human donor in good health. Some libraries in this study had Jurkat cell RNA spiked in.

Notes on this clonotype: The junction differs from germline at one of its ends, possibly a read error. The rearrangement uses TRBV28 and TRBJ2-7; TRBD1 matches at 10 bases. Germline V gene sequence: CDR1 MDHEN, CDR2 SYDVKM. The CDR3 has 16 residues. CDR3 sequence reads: CANSFDRGQGNHEQYF. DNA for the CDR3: TGTGCCAACAGTTTTGACAGGGGGCAGGGAAACCACGAGCAGTACTTC.

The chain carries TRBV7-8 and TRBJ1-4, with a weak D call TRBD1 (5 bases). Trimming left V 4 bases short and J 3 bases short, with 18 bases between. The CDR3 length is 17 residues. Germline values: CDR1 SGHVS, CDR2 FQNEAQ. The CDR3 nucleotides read TGTGCCAGCAGCTCCTTCCAGGGCCTCGCAGCTAATGAAAAACTGTTTTTT. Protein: CASSSFQGLAANEKLFF.

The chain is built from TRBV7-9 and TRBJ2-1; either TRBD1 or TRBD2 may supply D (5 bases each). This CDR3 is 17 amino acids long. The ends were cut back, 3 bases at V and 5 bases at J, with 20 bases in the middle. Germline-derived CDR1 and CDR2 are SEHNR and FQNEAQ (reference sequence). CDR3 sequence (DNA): TGTGCCAGCAGCTTCCCACCCGCCGGGACCAAGAACAATGAGCAGTTCTTC. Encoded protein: CASSFPPAGTKNNEQFF.

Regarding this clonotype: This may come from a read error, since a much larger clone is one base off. CDR3: CAGTGTLDAGQYF. The CDR3 DNA reads as TGTGCCGGCACCGGGACACTTGACGCCGGGCAGTACTTC. J is TRBJ2-7 and V is TRBV12-3 or TRBV12-4, with a possible D match to TRBD1 (6 bases). V was trimmed by 11 bases and J by 9 bases, leaving 23 bases between them. There are 13 residues in the CDR3.

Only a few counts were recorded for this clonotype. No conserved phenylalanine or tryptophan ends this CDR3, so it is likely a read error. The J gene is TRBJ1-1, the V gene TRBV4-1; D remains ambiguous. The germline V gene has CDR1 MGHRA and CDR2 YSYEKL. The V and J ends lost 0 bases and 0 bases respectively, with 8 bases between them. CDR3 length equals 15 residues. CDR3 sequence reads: CASSQDGLMNTEAFL. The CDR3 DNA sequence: TGCGCCAGCAGCCAAGATGGACTCATGAACACTGAAGCTTTCTTG.

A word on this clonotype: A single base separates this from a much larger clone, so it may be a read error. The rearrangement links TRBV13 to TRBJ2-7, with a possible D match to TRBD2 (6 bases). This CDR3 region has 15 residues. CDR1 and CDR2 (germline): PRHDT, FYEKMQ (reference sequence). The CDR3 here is CPSSLTGGLGYEQYF. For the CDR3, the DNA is TGTCCCAGCAGCCTGACCGGGGGTTTAGGTTACGAGCAGTACTTC.

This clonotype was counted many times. CDR3 protein: CAWSVANSYDQPQHF. The CDR3 DNA sequence: TGTGCCTGGAGTGTAGCCAACAGCTATGATCAGCCCCAGCATTTT. This chain links TRBV30 with TRBJ1-5; no definite D call. In germline, CDR1 is GTSNPN, CDR2 SVGIG (reference sequence). There are 15 residues in the CDR3. Trimming stripped 0 bases from V and 5 bases from J, with 14 bases between. The full variable domain, completed using reference TRBV30 and TRBJ1-5, is SQTIHQWPATLVQPVGSPLSLECTVEGTSNPNLYWYRQAAGRGLQLLFYSVGIGQISSEVPQNLSASRPQDRQFILSSKKLLLSDSGFYLCAWSVANSYDQPQHFGDGTRLSIL.

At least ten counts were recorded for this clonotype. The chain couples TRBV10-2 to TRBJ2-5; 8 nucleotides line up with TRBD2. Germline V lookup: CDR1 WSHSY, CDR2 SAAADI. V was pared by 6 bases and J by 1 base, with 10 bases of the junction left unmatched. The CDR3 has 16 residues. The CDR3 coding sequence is TGCGCCAGCAGGTCCGGGACTAGTCGTCGCCAAGAGACCCAGTACTTC. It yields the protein CASRSGTSRRQETQYF.

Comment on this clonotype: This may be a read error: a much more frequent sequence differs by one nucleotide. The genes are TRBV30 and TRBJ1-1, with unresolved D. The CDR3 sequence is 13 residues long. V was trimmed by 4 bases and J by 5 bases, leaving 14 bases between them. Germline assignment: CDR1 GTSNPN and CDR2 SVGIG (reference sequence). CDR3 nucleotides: TGTGCCTGGATCGAAGTAGTGAGGACTGAAGCTTTCTTT. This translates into CAWIEVVRTEAFF. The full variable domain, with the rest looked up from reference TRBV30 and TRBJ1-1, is SQTIHQWPATLVQPVGSPLSLECTVEGTSNPNLYWYRQAAGRGLQLLFYSVGIGQISSEVPQNLSASRPQDRQFILSSKKLLLSDSGFYLCAWIEVVRTEAFFGQGTRLTVV.

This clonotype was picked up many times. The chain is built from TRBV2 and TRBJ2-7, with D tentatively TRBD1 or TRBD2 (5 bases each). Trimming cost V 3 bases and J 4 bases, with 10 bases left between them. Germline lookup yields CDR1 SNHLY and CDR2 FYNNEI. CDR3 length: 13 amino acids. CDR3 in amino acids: CASSDYGGYEQYF. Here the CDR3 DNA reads TGTGCCAGCAGTGACTATGGGGGATACGAGCAGTACTTC.

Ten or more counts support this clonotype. The CDR3 sequence: CAIGQGADTEAFF. CDR3 nucleotides: TGTGCCATTGGACAGGGGGCGGACACTGAAGCTTTCTTT. This sequence joins TRBV10-3 and TRBJ1-1; 11 bases are shared with TRBD1. Germline V gene data show CDR1 as ENHRY and CDR2 as SYGVKD. This CDR3 has 13 residues. J lost 3 bases, V lost 9 bases, and 3 bases had no gene match.

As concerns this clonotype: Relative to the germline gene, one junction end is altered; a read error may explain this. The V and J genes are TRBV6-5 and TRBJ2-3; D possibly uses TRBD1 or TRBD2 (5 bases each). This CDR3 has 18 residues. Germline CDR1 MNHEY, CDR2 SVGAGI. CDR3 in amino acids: CASSYTLRGRADTDPQYF. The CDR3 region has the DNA TGCGCCAGCAGTTACACCCTTCGCGGGCGGGCGGACACAGATCCGCAGTATTTT.

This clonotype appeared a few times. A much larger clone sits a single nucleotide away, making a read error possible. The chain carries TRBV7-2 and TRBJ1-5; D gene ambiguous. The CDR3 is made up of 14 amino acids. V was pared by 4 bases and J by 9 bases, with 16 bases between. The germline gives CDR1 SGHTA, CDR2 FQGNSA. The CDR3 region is CASSSDPQDPPQHF. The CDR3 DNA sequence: TGTGCCAGCAGCTCGGACCCCCAAGATCCGCCCCAGCATTTT.

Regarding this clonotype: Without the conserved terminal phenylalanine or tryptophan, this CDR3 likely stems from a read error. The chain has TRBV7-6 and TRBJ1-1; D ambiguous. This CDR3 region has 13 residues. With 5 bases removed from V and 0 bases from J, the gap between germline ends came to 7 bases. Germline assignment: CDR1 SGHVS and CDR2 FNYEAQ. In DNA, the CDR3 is TGTGCCAGCAGCACCTTTTTGAACACTGAAGCTTTCCTT. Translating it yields CASSTFLNTEAFL.

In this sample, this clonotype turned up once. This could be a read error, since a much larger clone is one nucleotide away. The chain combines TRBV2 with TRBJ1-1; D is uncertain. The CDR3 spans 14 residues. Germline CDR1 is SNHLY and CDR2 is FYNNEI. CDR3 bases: TGTGCCGGCAGTGACGGTAAGATGAACACTGAAGCTTTCTTT. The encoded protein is CAGSDGKMNTEAFF.

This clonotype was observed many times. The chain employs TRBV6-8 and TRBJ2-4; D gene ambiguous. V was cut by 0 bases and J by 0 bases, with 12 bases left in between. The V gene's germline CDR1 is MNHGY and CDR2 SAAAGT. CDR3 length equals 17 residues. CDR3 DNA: TGTGCCAGCAGTTACTCTGGGTCTACCCTAGCCAAAAACATTCAGTACTTC. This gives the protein CASSYSGSTLAKNIQYF.

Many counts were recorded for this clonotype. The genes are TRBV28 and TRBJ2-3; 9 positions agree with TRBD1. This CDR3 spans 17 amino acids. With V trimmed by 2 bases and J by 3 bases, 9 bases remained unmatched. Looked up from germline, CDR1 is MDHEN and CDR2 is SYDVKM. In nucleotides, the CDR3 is TGTGCCAGCAGTTTACAACCGGGACAGGGCCTTACAGATACGCAGTATTTT. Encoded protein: CASSLQPGQGLTDTQYF.

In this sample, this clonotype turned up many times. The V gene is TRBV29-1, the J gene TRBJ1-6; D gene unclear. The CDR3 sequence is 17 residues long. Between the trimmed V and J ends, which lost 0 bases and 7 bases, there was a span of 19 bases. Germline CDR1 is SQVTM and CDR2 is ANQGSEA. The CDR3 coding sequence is TGCAGCGTTGAAGATCTTAGGCCGTGGGTGGTGAATTCACCCCTCCACTTT. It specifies CSVEDLRPWVVNSPLHF. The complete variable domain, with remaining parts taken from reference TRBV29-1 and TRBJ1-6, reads SAVISQKPSRDICQRGTSLTIQCQVDSQVTMMFWYRQQPGQSLTLIATANQGSEATYESGFVIDKFPISRPNLTFSTLTVSNMSPEDSSIYLCSVEDLRPWVVNSPLHFGNGTRLTVT.

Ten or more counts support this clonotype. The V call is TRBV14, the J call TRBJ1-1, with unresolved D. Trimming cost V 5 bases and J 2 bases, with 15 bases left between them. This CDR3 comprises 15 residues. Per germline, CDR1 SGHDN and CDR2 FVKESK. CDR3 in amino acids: CASSERRHLNTEAFF. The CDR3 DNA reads TGTGCCAGCAGCGAAAGGAGACACTTAAACACTGAAGCTTTCTTT.

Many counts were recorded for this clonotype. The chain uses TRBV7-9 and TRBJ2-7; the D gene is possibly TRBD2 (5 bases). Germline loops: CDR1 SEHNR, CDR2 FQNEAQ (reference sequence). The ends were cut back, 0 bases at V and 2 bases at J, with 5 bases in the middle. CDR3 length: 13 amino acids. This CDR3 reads CASSLAGTYEQYF. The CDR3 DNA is TGTGCCAGCAGCTTAGCCGGGACCTACGAGCAGTACTTC.

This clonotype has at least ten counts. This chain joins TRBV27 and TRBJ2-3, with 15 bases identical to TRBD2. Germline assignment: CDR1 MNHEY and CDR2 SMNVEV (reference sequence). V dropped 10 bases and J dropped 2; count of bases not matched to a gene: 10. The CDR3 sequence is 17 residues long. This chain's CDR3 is CATPEGLAGGNTDTQYF. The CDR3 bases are TGTGCCACCCCGGAGGGACTAGCGGGGGGAAACACAGATACGCAGTATTTT.

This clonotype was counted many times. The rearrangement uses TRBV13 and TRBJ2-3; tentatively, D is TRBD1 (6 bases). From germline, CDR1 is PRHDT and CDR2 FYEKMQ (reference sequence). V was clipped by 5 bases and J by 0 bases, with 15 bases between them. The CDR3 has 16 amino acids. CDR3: CASSPKTGTSTDTQYF. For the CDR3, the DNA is TGTGCCAGCAGCCCCAAAACCGGGACAAGCACAGATACGCAGTATTTT.

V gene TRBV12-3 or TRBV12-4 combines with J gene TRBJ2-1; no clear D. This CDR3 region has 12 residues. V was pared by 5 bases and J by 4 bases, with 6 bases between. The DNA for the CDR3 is TGTGCCAGCAGTGACGAGTACAATGAGCAGTTCTTC. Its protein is CASSDEYNEQFF.

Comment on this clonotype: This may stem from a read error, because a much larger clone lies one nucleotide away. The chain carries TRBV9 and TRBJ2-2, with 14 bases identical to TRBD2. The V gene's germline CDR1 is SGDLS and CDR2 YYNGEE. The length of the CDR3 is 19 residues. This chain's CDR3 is CANSNGGLAGVTGTGELFF. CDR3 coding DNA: TGTGCCAACAGCAACGGGGGACTAGCGGGAGTTACGGGCACCGGGGAGCTGTTTTTT.

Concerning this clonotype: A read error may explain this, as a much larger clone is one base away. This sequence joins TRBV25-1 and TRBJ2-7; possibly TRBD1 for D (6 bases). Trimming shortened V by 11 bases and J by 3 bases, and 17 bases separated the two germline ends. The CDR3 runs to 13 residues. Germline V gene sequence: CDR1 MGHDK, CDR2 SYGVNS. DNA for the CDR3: TGTGCCTCCGCCGGGACAAGACGCTACGAGCAGTACTTC. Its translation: CASAGTRRYEQYF.

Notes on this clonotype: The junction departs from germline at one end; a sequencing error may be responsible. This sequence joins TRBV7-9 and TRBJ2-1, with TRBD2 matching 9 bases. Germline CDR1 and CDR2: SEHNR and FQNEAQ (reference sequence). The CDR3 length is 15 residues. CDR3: CAGSSGTSPYNEQFF. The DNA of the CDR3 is TGTGCCGGCAGCTCCGGGACTAGCCCCTACAATGAGCAGTTCTTC.